The 19 T cell receptor beta chains below all came from one sample that was sequenced in a study of resident and recirculating memory T cells in vitiligo. Measured with immunoSEQ multiplex PCR; TCRdb has only the in-frame clones, and not every one. The data show roughly 80,000 clones, 92% seen once. Sequencing used blood. Every receptor here comes from a male donor with vitiligo.

CDR3 bases: TGTGCCAGCAGCTTGGACCTGAGATCTGGCTACACCTTC. As protein: CASSLDLRSGYTF. The rearrangement uses TRBV5-6 and TRBJ1-2; D uncertain. Germline CDR1 and CDR2: SGHDT and YYEEEE. V lost 0 bases to trimming and J lost 7 bases, with 10 bases between them. The CDR3 is 13 amino acids.

This chain links TRBV28 with TRBJ2-7; D remains ambiguous. CDR3 length equals 15 residues. The V gene's germline CDR1 is MDHEN and CDR2 SYDVKM. The germline V and J ends were trimmed by 1 base and 2 bases, with 12 bases remaining between them. The CDR3 protein is CASSLFVAEPYEQYF. The CDR3 region has the DNA TGTGCCAGCAGTTTATTTGTGGCGGAACCCTACGAGCAGTACTTC.

The CDR3 sequence is CAITGQGRSGANVLTF. In nucleotides, the CDR3 is TGTGCCATCACCGGACAGGGGCGGTCTGGGGCCAACGTCCTGACTTTC. This chain links TRBV10-3 with TRBJ2-6; 9 bases match TRBD1. V lost 7 bases to trimming and J lost 1 base; unmatched junction nucleotides: 5. CDR3 length: 16 amino acids. Germline CDR1 ENHRY, CDR2 SYGVKD.

V usage is TRBV5-1 and J usage is TRBJ2-7; TRBD1 agrees at 10 bases. The germline CDR1 and CDR2 sequences are SGHRS and YFSETQ. The CDR3 totals 14 residues. V shed 4 bases, J shed 4 bases, and the junction held 5 bases outside the gene matches. CDR3 nucleotides: TGCGCCAGCAGCGTAGGGGACAGGGGATACGAGCAGTACTTC. Translated, it gives CASSVGDRGYEQYF.

This chain links TRBV10-2 with TRBJ2-3, with TRBD2 matching 9 bases. The germline CDR1 and CDR2 sequences are WSHSY and SAAADI. The CDR3 sequence is 16 residues long. Trimming took 5 bases from V and 0 from J; bases not matched to a gene: 6. CDR3 amino acids: CASSSLAGSSTDTQYF. CDR3 in DNA: TGCGCCAGCAGTTCACTAGCGGGCTCTAGCACAGATACGCAGTATTTT.

This clone was seen a handful of times. The rearrangement links TRBV28 to TRBJ2-7; possibly TRBD2 for D (7 bases). The V end lost 1 base, the J end lost 6 bases, and 13 bases lay between the germline ends. Germline values: CDR1 MDHEN, CDR2 SYDVKM. The CDR3 covers 14 residues. The CDR3 sequence is CASSLSAGAGEQYF. Written as DNA, the CDR3 is TGTGCCAGCAGTTTATCGGCGGGGGCCGGCGAGCAGTACTTC.

This clone appeared once. This chain joins TRBV11-2 and TRBJ1-2; 12 positions agree with TRBD1. V dropped 0 bases and J dropped 7; count of bases not matched to a gene: 3. This CDR3 is built from 15 residues. CDR1 SGHAT and CDR2 FQNNGV come from the germline V gene. The CDR3 nucleotides are TGTGCCAGCAGCTTAGACGGGACAGGGGGCAGTGGCTACACCTTC. Translating gives CASSLDGTGGSGYTF.

This chain links TRBV28 with TRBJ2-3, with 14 bases matching TRBD2. V gave up 6 bases and J gave up 4 bases; unmatched junction bases: 15. This CDR3 comprises 19 residues. Per the germline V gene, CDR1 is MDHEN and CDR2 is SYDVKM. CDR3 nucleotides: TGTGCCAGCAGCAACCTCCCGGGACTAGCGGGAGTTGCGGCAGATACGCAGTATTTT. Its translation is CASSNLPGLAGVAADTQYF.

The chain combines TRBV27 with TRBJ1-4; 8 positions match TRBD1. CDR1 is MNHEY, CDR2 SMNVEV, per germline (reference sequence). The V segment lost 4 bases and the J segment 3 bases; nucleotides outside the gene matches: 10. This CDR3 is built from 17 residues. DNA for the CDR3: TGTGCCAGCAGTTCTTTGACCCAGGGGGCGGCTAATGAAAAACTGTTTTTT. This sequence encodes CASSSLTQGAANEKLFF.

This sequence joins TRBV9 and TRBJ2-1; 11 nucleotides match TRBD2. Germline V gives CDR1 SGDLS, CDR2 YYNGEE. Trimming removed 4 bases from V and 2 bases from J; junction bases left unmatched: 5. The CDR3 is made up of 16 amino acids. In DNA form, the CDR3 reads TGTGCCAGCAGCTTAAATAGCGGGAGGGCCTACAATGAGCAGTTCTTC. The encoded protein is CASSLNSGRAYNEQFF.

This chain links TRBV7-9 with TRBJ2-7; 9 positions match TRBD2. The CDR3 consists of 16 residues. CDR1 SEHNR and CDR2 FQNEAQ come from the germline V gene (reference sequence). After removal of 4 bases from V and 3 bases from J, the junction contained 10 bases not matched to a gene. CDR3 loop: CASSSSIAGADYEQYF. The CDR3 DNA follows: TGTGCCAGCAGCTCCTCTATAGCGGGAGCCGACTACGAGCAGTACTTC.

This chain joins TRBV28 and TRBJ1-5; D gene ambiguous. From germline, CDR1 is MDHEN and CDR2 SYDVKM. V gave up 7 bases and J gave up 3 bases, with 10 bases separating them. The CDR3 runs 13 residues. CDR3 sequence (DNA): TGTGCCAGCATCCCAGGCGTCAATCAGCCCCAGCATTTT. Residues: CASIPGVNQPQHF.

The chain combines TRBV29-1 with TRBJ2-1, with 16 bases fitting TRBD2. Per germline, CDR1 SQVTM and CDR2 ANQGSEA. Trimming cost V 4 bases and J 6 bases; bases outside gene matches: 12. CDR3 size: 18 residues. In DNA form, the CDR3 reads TGCAGCGTTGGGGGGACTAGCGGGAGGGCCCGGAGAGGCAATGAGCAGTTCTTC. This translates into CSVGGTSGRARRGNEQFF.

The chain is built from TRBV6-1 and TRBJ1-4; TRBD1 agrees at 9 bases. Germline trimming cut 6 bases from V and 7 bases from J; bases unmatched to any gene: 9. Germline CDR1 reads MNHNS; CDR2 reads SASEGT. The length of the CDR3 is 15 residues. CDR3 protein: CASRQRQGEVEKLFF. Written as DNA, the CDR3 is TGTGCCAGCAGACAACGACAGGGGGAAGTTGAAAAACTGTTTTTT.

This clone appeared a single time. The V gene is TRBV2, the J gene TRBJ1-4; 7 nucleotides agree with TRBD1. V shed 10 bases and J 0 bases; nucleotides not matched to a gene: 5. The CDR3 has 14 amino acids. Germline CDR1 is SNHLY and CDR2 is FYNNEI. Written as DNA, the CDR3 is TGTGCCAACCGACAGGGATCAACTAATGAAAAACTGTTTTTT. Amino acid sequence: CANRQGSTNEKLFF.

CDR3 DNA sequence: TGTGCCAGCAGCTTATATAGGAGCGGGAGTGTAATATACGAGCAGTACTTC. This encodes CASSLYRSGSVIYEQYF. The chain combines TRBV11-2 with TRBJ2-7; 8 bases agree with TRBD2. Germline V gives CDR1 SGHAT, CDR2 FQNNGV. V gave up 2 bases and J gave up 4 bases; unmatched junction bases: 13. CDR3 length: 17 residues.

The chain joins TRBV9 to TRBJ2-7; 8 bases are a match to TRBD2. V dropped 0 bases and J dropped 4; count of bases not matched to a gene: 6. Germline CDR1 and CDR2: SGDLS and YYNGEE. The CDR3 length is 15 residues. CDR3 in amino acids: CASSVVQREKYEQYF. The CDR3 nucleotides read TGTGCCAGCAGCGTAGTCCAGCGGGAGAAATACGAGCAGTACTTC.

This chain links TRBV4-1 with TRBJ1-1, with a possible D match to TRBD1 (6 bases). The CDR3 runs 14 residues. V gave up 3 bases and J gave up 2 bases, with 10 bases separating them. CDR1 and CDR2 (germline): MGHRA, YSYEKL. The CDR3 region is CASSHRQANTEAFF. In nucleotides, the CDR3 is TGCGCCAGCAGCCATCGACAGGCAAACACTGAAGCTTTCTTT.

This chain links TRBV28 with TRBJ2-7, with a weak D call TRBD2 (6 bases). The CDR3 is 15 residues long. Germline V gives CDR1 MDHEN, CDR2 SYDVKM. With 4 bases removed from V and 1 base from J, the gap between germline ends came to 14 bases. CDR3 amino acids: CASSSRDFRSYEQYF. CDR3 DNA sequence: TGTGCCAGCAGTTCAAGGGACTTTAGGTCCTACGAGCAGTACTTC.